These 14 T cell receptor beta chains were sequenced from one sample in a study of T-cell reconstitution after alpha-beta-depleted transplantation in children. Unique molecular identifiers tagged the TCRbeta library. TCRdb recomputed calls from the PCR reads with MiXCR, one row per CDR3 protein. The data show about 340,000 distinct CDR3 sequences, about an eighth seen once. The sample consisted of PBMCs, taken from the stem cell graft. Source of these receptors: a human donor who donated a stem cell graft to a child with Fanconi anemia.

This clonotype was picked up a small number of times. V usage is TRBV7-9 and J usage is TRBJ2-1; 7 bases agree with TRBD2. The CDR3 has 15 residues. Germline CDR1 SEHNR, CDR2 FQNEAQ (reference sequence). Germline trimming cut 8 bases from V and 6 bases from J; bases unmatched to any gene: 13. CDR3: CASGPPGLYGNEQFF. The CDR3 DNA follows: TGTGCCAGCGGACCACCGGGACTATACGGCAATGAGCAGTTCTTC.

The chain carries TRBV12-3 or TRBV12-4 and TRBJ1-5; D call uncertain. V lost 3 bases and J 6 bases, leaving 12 bases between the germline ends. The CDR3 consists of 14 residues. CDR3 region: CASSFRGRFQPQHF. The CDR3 region has the DNA TGTGCCAGCAGTTTTAGAGGCAGATTTCAGCCCCAGCATTTT.

This clonotype occurred a few times. The chain employs TRBV6-1 and TRBJ1-1, with D perhaps TRBD1 (5 bases). The CDR3 consists of 14 residues. From germline, CDR1 is MNHNS and CDR2 SASEGT. Trimming took 4 bases from V and 8 from J, leaving 17 bases between them. DNA for the CDR3: TGTGCCAGCAGTGCCCCCGGGACTTCATTGGAAGCTTTCTTT. Translation: CASSAPGTSLEAFF.

The chain recombines TRBV4-3 with TRBJ2-1; 10 bases are a match to TRBD2. In germline, CDR1 is LGHNA, CDR2 YSLEER. The CDR3 is 16 residues long. Unmatched junction bases numbered 8, after V lost 4 bases and J lost 5 bases. CDR3 sequence: CASSRDSSGGNNEQFF. The CDR3 DNA is TGCGCCAGCAGCCGGGATTCTAGCGGGGGAAACAATGAGCAGTTCTTC.

This clonotype occurred many times. The CDR3 here is CASSYADSAYGYTF. The CDR3 DNA reads TGTGCCAGCAGTTACGCGGACAGCGCCTATGGCTACACCTTC. The chain uses TRBV6-5 and TRBJ1-2; the D gene is possibly TRBD1 (6 bases). CDR3 length: 14 residues. Germline CDR1 and CDR2: MNHEY and SVGAGI. V was clipped by 2 bases and J by 4 bases, with 11 bases between them.

V is TRBV5-1 and J is TRBJ2-3; D unresolved. The CDR3 length is 13 residues. CDR1 and CDR2 from the germline V gene are SGHRS and YFSETQ. With 5 bases removed from V and 2 bases from J, the gap between germline ends came to 9 bases. In nucleotides, the CDR3 is TGCGCCAGCAGTGGACCGGACACAGATACGCAGTATTTT. Translated, it gives CASSGPDTDTQYF. The full variable domain, in which reference TRBV5-1 and TRBJ2-3 provide the parts outside the CDR3, is KAGVTQTPRYLIKTRGQQVTLSCSPISGHRSVSWYQQTPGQGLQFLFEYFSETQRNKGNFPGRFSGRQFSNSRSEMNVSTLELGDSALYLCASSGPDTDTQYFGPGTRLTVL.

This clonotype was seen a handful of times. This chain connects TRBV6-5 to TRBJ1-1; D unclear. Germline-derived CDR1 and CDR2 are MNHEY and SVGAGI. CDR3 size: 13 residues. Between the trimmed V and J ends, which lost 2 bases and 1 base, there was a span of 5 bases. As DNA, the CDR3 is TGTGCCAGCAGTTACAGGACGAACACTGAAGCTTTCTTT. Protein sequence: CASSYRTNTEAFF.

This clonotype appeared many times. This chain links TRBV7-9 with TRBJ2-7; tentative D call: TRBD1 (6 bases). Germline CDR1 and CDR2: SEHNR and FQNEAQ (reference sequence). The CDR3 consists of 13 residues. V lost 6 bases, J lost 6 bases, and 15 bases lay in between. This CDR3 is CASRVGEGGEQYF. The DNA of the CDR3 is TGTGCCAGCAGAGTTGGGGAAGGGGGCGAGCAGTACTTC. Complete variable domain (other parts from reference TRBV7-9 and TRBJ2-7): DTGVSQNPRHKITKRGQNVTFRCDPISEHNRLYWYRQTLGQGPEFLTYFQNEAQLEKSRLLSDRFSAERPKGSFSTLEIQRTEQGDSAMYLCASRVGEGGEQYFGPGTRLTVT.

V usage is TRBV20-1 and J usage is TRBJ2-3; 13 positions agree with TRBD2. The V gene end was trimmed by 0 bases and the J gene end by 9 bases; junction bases not matched to a gene: 9. This CDR3 region has 16 residues. CDR1 and CDR2 (germline): DFQATT, SNEGSKA (reference sequence). CDR3 nucleotide sequence: TGCAGTGCTAGAGATCGGACTAGCGGGGGCCACCTGACGCAGTATTTT. Translated: CSARDRTSGGHLTQYF.

This chain joins TRBV20-1 and TRBJ2-3, with 10 bases identical to TRBD2. V dropped 5 bases and J dropped 3; count of bases not matched to a gene: 11. The germline V gene encodes CDR1 DFQATT and CDR2 SNEGSKA (reference sequence). CDR3 size: 16 residues. This CDR3 is CSAPTALAGDTDTQYF. For the CDR3, the DNA is TGCAGTGCTCCCACGGCCCTAGCGGGGGATACAGATACGCAGTATTTT.

This chain links TRBV29-1 with TRBJ2-2; D is unresolved. The length of the CDR3 is 12 residues. With 4 bases removed from V and 7 bases from J, the gap between germline ends came to 10 bases. The germline V gene has CDR1 SQVTM and CDR2 ANQGSEA. Here the CDR3 DNA reads TGCAGCGTTGCTAGAACGAACGGGGAGCTGTTTTTT. Translated: CSVARTNGELFF.

This clonotype has a count of ten or more. J is TRBJ2-7 and V is TRBV5-1, with D possibly TRBD1 on 5 matching bases. The CDR3 has 14 amino acids. Trimming shortened V by 1 base and J by 5 bases, and 13 bases separated the two germline ends. The germline gives CDR1 SGHRS, CDR2 YFSETQ. The CDR3 protein is CASSLSPGNNEQYV. The CDR3 DNA is TGCGCCAGCAGCTTGAGCCCAGGGAACAACGAGCAGTACGTC.

V and J are TRBV12-3 or TRBV12-4 and TRBJ2-3; 10 bases map to TRBD2. The CDR3 is 15 residues long. The junction had 7 bases not matched to a gene; V was cut back by 6 bases and J by 4 bases. CDR3 coding DNA: TGTGCCAGCAGACTTAGCGGGGGGAGGTCAGATACGCAGTATTTT. Protein sequence: CASRLSGGRSDTQYF.

In this sample, this clonotype turned up a few times. The genes are TRBV24-1 and TRBJ2-5; the D is unclear. Germline CDR1 KGHDR, CDR2 SFDVKD. V was pared by 2 bases and J by 7 bases, with 13 bases between. The CDR3 length is 14 residues. The CDR3 DNA is TGTGCCACCAGTGATTCCCCCGTAGGAGTGACCCAGTACTTC. The encoded protein is CATSDSPVGVTQYF.